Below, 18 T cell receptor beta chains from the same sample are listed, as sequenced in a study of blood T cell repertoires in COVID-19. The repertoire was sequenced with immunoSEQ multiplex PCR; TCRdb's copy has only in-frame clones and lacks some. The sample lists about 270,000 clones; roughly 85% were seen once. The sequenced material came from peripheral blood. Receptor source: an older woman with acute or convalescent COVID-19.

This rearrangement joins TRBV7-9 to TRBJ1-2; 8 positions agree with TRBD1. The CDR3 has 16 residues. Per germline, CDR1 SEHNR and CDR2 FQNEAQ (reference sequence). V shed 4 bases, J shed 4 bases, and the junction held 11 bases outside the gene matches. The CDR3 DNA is TGTGCCAGCAGCTCCGTACAGGGGGGACGGAGCTATGGCTACACCTTC. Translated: CASSSVQGGRSYGYTF.

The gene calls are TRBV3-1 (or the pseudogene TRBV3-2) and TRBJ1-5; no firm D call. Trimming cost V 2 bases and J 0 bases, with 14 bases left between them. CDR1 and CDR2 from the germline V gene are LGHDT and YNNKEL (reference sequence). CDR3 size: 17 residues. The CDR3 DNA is TGTGCCAGCAGCCAAACTGGTTTAAAATATAGCAATCAGCCCCAGCATTTT. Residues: CASSQTGLKYSNQPQHF.

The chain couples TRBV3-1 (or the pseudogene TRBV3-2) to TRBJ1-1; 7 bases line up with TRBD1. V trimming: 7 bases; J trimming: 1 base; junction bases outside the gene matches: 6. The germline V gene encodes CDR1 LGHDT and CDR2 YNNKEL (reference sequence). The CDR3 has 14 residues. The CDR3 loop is CASTPTGRNTEAFF. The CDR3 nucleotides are TGTGCCAGCACCCCGACAGGGCGGAACACTGAAGCTTTCTTT.

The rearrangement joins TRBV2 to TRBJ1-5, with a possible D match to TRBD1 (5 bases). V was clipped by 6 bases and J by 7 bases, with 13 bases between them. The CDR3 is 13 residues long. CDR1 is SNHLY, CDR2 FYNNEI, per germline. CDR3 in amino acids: CASSRQLGQPQHF. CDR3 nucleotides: TGTGCCAGCAGCAGACAGCTGGGGCAGCCCCAGCATTTT.

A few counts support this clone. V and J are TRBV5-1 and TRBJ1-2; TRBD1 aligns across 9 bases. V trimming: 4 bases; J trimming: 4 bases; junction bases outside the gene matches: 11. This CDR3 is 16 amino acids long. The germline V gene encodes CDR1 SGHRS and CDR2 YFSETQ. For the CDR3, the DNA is TGCGCCAGCAGCCCTGCCGGGACAGGGTTCATCTATGGCTACACCTTC. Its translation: CASSPAGTGFIYGYTF.

The CDR3 coding sequence is TGCAGCGTTGAGGGCCCGAACACTGAAGCTTTCTTT. Amino acids: CSVEGPNTEAFF. V usage is TRBV29-1 and J usage is TRBJ1-1, with no clear D. Germline V gives CDR1 SQVTM, CDR2 ANQGSEA. V was pared by 3 bases and J by 1 base, with 6 bases between. This CDR3 is 12 amino acids long.

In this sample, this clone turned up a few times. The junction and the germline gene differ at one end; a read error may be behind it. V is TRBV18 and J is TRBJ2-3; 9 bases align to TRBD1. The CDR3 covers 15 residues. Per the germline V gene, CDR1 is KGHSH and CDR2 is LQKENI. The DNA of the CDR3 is TGTGCCAGCTCCCCACGGGACAGGGAGACAGATACGCAGTATTTT. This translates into CASSPRDRETDTQYF.

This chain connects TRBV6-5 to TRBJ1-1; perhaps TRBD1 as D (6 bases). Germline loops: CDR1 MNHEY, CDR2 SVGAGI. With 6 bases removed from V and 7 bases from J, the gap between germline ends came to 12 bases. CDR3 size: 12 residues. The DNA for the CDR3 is TGTGCCAGCAGCGACAGGTTCGTTGAAGCTTTCTTT. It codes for CASSDRFVEAFF.

The CDR3 region has the DNA TGTGCCAGTAGTATAGGGCTGGGGGGAGATACGCAGTATTTT. This translates into CASSIGLGGDTQYF. The V gene is TRBV19, the J gene TRBJ2-3, with D possibly being TRBD2 (6 bases). Germline V lookup: CDR1 LNHDA, CDR2 SQIVND (reference sequence). The CDR3 covers 14 residues. Trimming left V 1 base short and J 5 bases short, with 10 bases between.

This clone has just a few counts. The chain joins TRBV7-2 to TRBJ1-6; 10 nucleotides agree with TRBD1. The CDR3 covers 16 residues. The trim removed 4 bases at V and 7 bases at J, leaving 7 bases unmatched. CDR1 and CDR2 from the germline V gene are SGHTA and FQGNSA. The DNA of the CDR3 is TGTGCCAGCAGCTCCCTGAAGGACAGGGGGAATTCACCCCTCCACTTT. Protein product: CASSSLKDRGNSPLHF. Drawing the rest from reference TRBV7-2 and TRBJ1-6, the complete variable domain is GAGVSQSPSNKVTEKGKDVELRCDPISGHTALYWYRQSLGQGLEFLIYFQGNSAPDKSGLPSDRFSAERTGGSVSTLTIQRTQQEDSAVYLCASSSLKDRGNSPLHFGNGTRLTVT.

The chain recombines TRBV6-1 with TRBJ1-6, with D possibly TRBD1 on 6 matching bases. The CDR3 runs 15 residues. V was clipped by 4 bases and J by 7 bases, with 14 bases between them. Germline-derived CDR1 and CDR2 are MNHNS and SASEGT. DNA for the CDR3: TGTGCCAGCAGTGGAGCCGGGACACTAAATTCACCCCTCCACTTT. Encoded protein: CASSGAGTLNSPLHF.

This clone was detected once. CDR3 DNA: TGTGCCAGTAGCCCTGACAATTCTAACTATGGCTACACCTTC. Translated: CASSPDNSNYGYTF. The chain is built from TRBV19 and TRBJ1-2; D is unresolved. CDR1 and CDR2 (germline): LNHDA, SQIVND (reference sequence). Trimming took 6 bases from V and 0 from J, leaving 11 bases between them. This CDR3 is 14 amino acids long.

CDR3 nucleotides: TGTGCCTGGAGTGGGGACTTCTCCTACGAGCAGTACTTC. Translation gives CAWSGDFSYEQYF. The V and J genes are TRBV30 and TRBJ2-7; tentatively, D is TRBD2 (6 bases). Trimming took 1 base from V and 0 from J, leaving 7 bases between them. The CDR3 consists of 13 residues. Germline V gene lookup returns CDR1 GTSNPN and CDR2 SVGIG (reference sequence). Complete variable domain (other parts from reference TRBV30 and TRBJ2-7): SQTIHQWPATLVQPVGSPLSLECTVEGTSNPNLYWYRQAAGRGLQLLFYSVGIGQISSEVPQNLSASRPQDRQFILSSKKLLLSDSGFYLCAWSGDFSYEQYFGPGTRLTVT.

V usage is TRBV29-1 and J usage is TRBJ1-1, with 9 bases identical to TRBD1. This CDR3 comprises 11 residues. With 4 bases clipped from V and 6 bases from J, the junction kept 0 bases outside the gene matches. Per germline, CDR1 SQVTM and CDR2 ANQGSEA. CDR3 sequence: CSVGTGAEAFF. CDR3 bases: TGCAGCGTTGGGACAGGGGCTGAAGCTTTCTTT.

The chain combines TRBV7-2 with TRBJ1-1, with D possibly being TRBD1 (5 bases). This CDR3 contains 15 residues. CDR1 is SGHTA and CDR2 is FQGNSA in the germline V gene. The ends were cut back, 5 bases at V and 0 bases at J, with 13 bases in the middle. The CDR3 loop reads CASSPRATMNTEAFF. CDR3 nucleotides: TGTGCCAGCAGCCCCAGGGCGACAATGAACACTGAAGCTTTCTTT.

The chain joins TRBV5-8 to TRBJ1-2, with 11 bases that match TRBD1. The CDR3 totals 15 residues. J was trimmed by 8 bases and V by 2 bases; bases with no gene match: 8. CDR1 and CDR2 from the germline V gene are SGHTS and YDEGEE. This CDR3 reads CASSFRGQGAKGYTF. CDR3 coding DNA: TGTGCCAGCAGCTTCCGTGGACAGGGGGCGAAGGGCTACACCTTC.

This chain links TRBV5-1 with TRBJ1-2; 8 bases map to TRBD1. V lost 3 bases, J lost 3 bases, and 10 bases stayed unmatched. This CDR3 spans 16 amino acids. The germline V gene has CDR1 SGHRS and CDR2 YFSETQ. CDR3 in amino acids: CASSWTGSPQDYGYTF. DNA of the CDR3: TGCGCCAGCAGCTGGACAGGGAGCCCCCAGGACTATGGCTACACCTTC.

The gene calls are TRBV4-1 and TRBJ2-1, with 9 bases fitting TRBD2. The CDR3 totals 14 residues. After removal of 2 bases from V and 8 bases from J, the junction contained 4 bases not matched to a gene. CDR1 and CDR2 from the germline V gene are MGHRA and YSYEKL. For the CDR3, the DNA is TGCGCCAGCAGCCAAAGGGGACTAGCCTATGAGCAGTTCTTC. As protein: CASSQRGLAYEQFF.